This T cell receptor (beta chain) was observed in a study of pediatric ulcerative colitis. Broader study findings: No controls had the two rectal clonotypes shared by ulcerative colitis patients. Acute severe colitis showed lower rectal diversity from clonal expansions.

This CDR3 is 12 amino acids long. Trimming pared 6 bases from V and 5 bases from J, leaving 8 bases between. Germline CDR1 reads SNHLY; CDR2 reads FYNNEI. Regarding this clone: Its antigen is unidentified.

The survey-level immunoSEQ assay was used. Up to 500,000 reads were sequenced per sample. Assay used: immunoSEQ multiplex PCR; TCRdb lists only in-frame clones, some missing. The sample consists of 57,000 or so clones, over 70% of them appearing once. V usage is TRBV2 and J usage is TRBJ2-1; D is unresolved. Sequenced material: blood. This receptor was obtained from a boy younger than 18 who was a control in a study of pediatric ulcerative colitis. CDR3 amino acids: CASSSDNNEQFF. The CDR3 DNA follows: TGTGCCAGCAGCTCCGACAACAATGAGCAGTTCTTC.